What follows is one T cell receptor beta chain and its context. Its antigen is not known. This sample is part of a study of T-cell memory formation after mild COVID-19. Study information: The study found TCR clusters largely donor specific.

TCRdb ran MiXCR on the 5' RACE reads and lists one entry per CDR3 protein. The repertoire includes roughly 400,000 distinct CDR3 sequences, around 24% of them detected once, and roughly 8.9% sits in the top ten. CDR3 length: 15 residues. Trimming stripped 3 bases from V and 6 bases from J, with 14 bases between. Germline loops: CDR1 SGHAT, CDR2 FQNNGV. Study results and limitations: Whether second-wave clones peaking at day 37 were SARS-CoV-2 specific went unconfirmed.

The specimen sequenced was PBMCs or a T cell subset sorted from them (not recorded which). This clonotype originated in an adult woman who had mild COVID-19 (a few samples of this study predate the infection). Cell type and time point are not known. This sequence joins TRBV11-2 and TRBJ2-2; tentatively, D is TRBD1 or TRBD2 (5 bases each). This CDR3 reads CASSFTGSGPGELFF. The CDR3 DNA sequence: TGTGCCAGCAGCTTCACAGGAAGCGGTCCCGGGGAGCTGTTTTTT. The full variable domain, with the rest looked up from reference TRBV11-2 and TRBJ2-2, is EAGVAQSPRYKIIEKRQSVAFWCNPISGHATLYWYQQILGQGPKLLIQFQNNGVVDDSQLPKDRFSAERLKGVDSTLKIQPAKLEDSAVYLCASSFTGSGPGELFFGEGSRLTVL.